One sample yielded the 17 T cell receptor beta chains listed below, sequenced in a study of OX40 agonist ivuxolimab in advanced cancers. Produced via immunoSEQ multiplex PCR; TCRdb's table is partial and in-frame only. The table lists 75,000 to 100,000 clones, around nine tenths of them singletons. The sequencing here drew on CD4+ or CD8+ T cells sorted from blood, taken in a trial of the OX40 agonist ivuxolimab. The origin of the receptors is an adult with an advanced solid tumor such as melanoma, head and neck, liver or kidney cancer.

The chain uses TRBV25-1 and TRBJ1-4, with D perhaps matching TRBD1 (6 bases). Germline V lookup: CDR1 MGHDK, CDR2 SYGVNS. CDR3 length equals 13 residues. Trimming stripped 7 bases from V and 3 bases from J, with 9 bases between. Here the CDR3 reads CASTQGPNEKLFF. The DNA of the CDR3 is TGTGCCAGCACACAGGGCCCTAATGAAAAACTGTTTTTT.

V usage is TRBV6-1 and J usage is TRBJ1-1; 9 nucleotides line up with TRBD1. The J segment lost 3 bases and the V segment lost 4 bases, leaving 0 bases of the junction unmatched. CDR1 and CDR2 from the germline V gene are MNHNS and SASEGT. This CDR3 region has 13 residues. The CDR3 DNA follows: TGTGCCAGCAGTGGGGACAGGGACACTGAAGCTTTCTTT. It codes for CASSGDRDTEAFF.

The chain combines TRBV28 with TRBJ2-1; a weak D match, TRBD2 (5 bases). The CDR3 totals 15 residues. Germline values: CDR1 MDHEN, CDR2 SYDVKM. V dropped 7 bases and J dropped 0 bases, with 13 bases sitting between them. The CDR3 spells CASKYYGDSYNEQFF. In DNA form, the CDR3 reads TGTGCCAGCAAATACTACGGGGACTCCTACAATGAGCAGTTCTTC.

The chain is built from TRBV19 and TRBJ2-6, with unresolved D. Germline loops: CDR1 LNHDA, CDR2 SQIVND (reference sequence). CDR3 length equals 17 residues. V dropped 6 bases and J dropped 0 bases, with 15 bases sitting between them. The CDR3 region is CASSRTAVSSGANVLTF. The CDR3 region has the DNA TGTGCCAGTAGCAGAACGGCCGTTAGCTCTGGGGCCAACGTCCTGACTTTC.

The V call is TRBV19, the J call TRBJ1-5; 10 bases match TRBD1. The CDR3 has 15 residues. Losses at the gene ends were 4 bases for V and 4 bases for J; bases not matched to a gene: 4. The germline V gene encodes CDR1 LNHDA and CDR2 SQIVND (reference sequence). The CDR3: CASSNLGQGNQPQHF. Written as DNA, the CDR3 is TGTGCCAGTAGTAACCTGGGACAGGGGAATCAGCCCCAGCATTTT.

The gene calls are TRBV29-1 and TRBJ1-3, with D maybe TRBD1 (6 bases). Germline CDR1 is SQVTM and CDR2 is ANQGSEA. There are 14 residues in the CDR3. V was cut by 4 bases and J by 0 bases, with 10 bases left in between. CDR3 sequence (DNA): TGCAGCGTTGCAACAGGGCTCTCTGGAAACACCATATATTTT. This translates into CSVATGLSGNTIYF.

The chain uses TRBV6-5 and TRBJ2-2, with D perhaps being TRBD1 or TRBD2 (5 bases each). Germline V gene sequence: CDR1 MNHEY, CDR2 SVGAGI. The length of the CDR3 is 14 residues. Trimming shortened V by 2 bases and J by 1 base, and 5 bases separated the two germline ends. The DNA of the CDR3 is TGTGCCAGCAGTTACGGGGGGAACACCGGGGAGCTGTTTTTT. It specifies CASSYGGNTGELFF.

CDR3 bases: TGTGCCTTGGAAACGGGGCTTTCTGGAAACACCATATATTTT. As protein: CALETGLSGNTIYF. The chain is built from TRBV30 and TRBJ1-3, with a possible D match to TRBD1 (5 bases). Trimming cost V 7 bases and J 1 base, with 14 bases left between them. CDR1 is GTSNPN, CDR2 SVGIG, per germline (reference sequence). This CDR3 comprises 14 residues.

About this clone: This specimen includes other DNA sequences encoding the same CDR3. The chain employs TRBV7-2 and TRBJ1-2, with 7 bases fitting TRBD1. The length of the CDR3 is 15 residues. V dropped 6 bases and J dropped 3; count of bases not matched to a gene: 10. Per germline, CDR1 SGHTA and CDR2 FQGNSA. This CDR3 reads CASREGLDRHYGYTF. The CDR3 DNA reads TGTGCCAGCAGGGAAGGGCTGGACAGGCACTATGGCTACACCTTC.

J is TRBJ2-7 and V is TRBV5-1; no clear D. This CDR3 contains 14 residues. V lost 4 bases and J 0 bases, leaving 11 bases between the germline ends. Germline V gene sequence: CDR1 SGHRS, CDR2 YFSETQ. DNA of the CDR3: TGCGCCAGCAGCCCGCCAGAACCCTCCTACGAGCAGTACTTC. It yields the protein CASSPPEPSYEQYF.

J is TRBJ2-2 and V is TRBV7-3, with unresolved D. Germline values: CDR1 SGHTA, CDR2 FQGTGA. The V end lost 2 bases, the J end lost 6 bases, and 7 bases lay between the germline ends. The CDR3 is made up of 13 amino acids. Here the CDR3 reads CASSLDGAGELFF. Here the CDR3 DNA reads TGTGCCAGCAGCTTAGATGGAGCCGGGGAGCTGTTTTTT.

The rearrangement joins TRBV4-3 to TRBJ1-3; maybe TRBD1 (5 bases). The CDR3 runs 15 residues. Trimming shortened V by 1 base and J by 1 base, and 8 bases separated the two germline ends. Germline V CDR1 and CDR2: LGHNA, YSLEER. CDR3 nucleotide sequence: TGCGCCAGCAGCCAAGCGAGGGGTTCTGGAAACACCATATATTTT. It encodes CASSQARGSGNTIYF.

The gene calls are TRBV19 and TRBJ1-2, with D possibly TRBD1 on 6 matching bases. The ends were cut back, 6 bases at V and 2 bases at J, with 16 bases in the middle. In germline, CDR1 is LNHDA, CDR2 SQIVND (reference sequence). CDR3 length equals 15 residues. In DNA, the CDR3 is TGTGCCAGTAGCCCGACAGGAGGGCCGAACTATGGCTACACCTTC. Translated: CASSPTGGPNYGYTF.

The J gene is TRBJ2-1, the V gene TRBV5-4, with 7 bases that match TRBD2. From germline, CDR1 is SGHNT and CDR2 YYREEE (reference sequence). The CDR3 sequence is 15 residues long. Trimming cost V 0 bases and J 7 bases; bases outside gene matches: 7. CDR3 protein: CASSLGSTSRNEQFF. The CDR3 region has the DNA TGTGCCAGCAGCTTGGGCTCGACTAGCCGAAATGAGCAGTTCTTC. Drawing the rest from reference TRBV5-4 and TRBJ2-1, the complete variable domain is ETGVTQSPTHLIKTRGQQVTLRCSSQSGHNTVSWYQQALGQGPQFIFQYYREEENGRGNFPPRFSGLQFPNYSSELNVNALELDDSALYLCASSLGSTSRNEQFFGPGTRLTVL.

The chain couples TRBV12-1 to TRBJ2-7. TRBV12-1 is a recognized pseudogene. CDR3 size: 14 residues. Written as DNA, the CDR3 is TGTGCCAGCAGCTTTACCCCTGCCGCCTACGAGCAGTACTTC. Translating it yields CASSFTPAAYEQYF.

The chain is built from TRBV7-3 and TRBJ1-2; D gene unclear. Trimming pared 0 bases from V and 8 bases from J, leaving 10 bases between. The germline V gene encodes CDR1 SGHTA and CDR2 FQGTGA. There are 13 residues in the CDR3. Written as DNA, the CDR3 is TGTGCCAGCAGCTTAACAGGCAGACTGGGCTACACCTTC. It encodes CASSLTGRLGYTF. Together with reference TRBV7-3 and TRBJ1-2, the CDR3 gives the full variable domain: GAGVSQTPSNKVTEKGKYVELRCDPISGHTALYWYRQSLGQGPEFLIYFQGTGAADDSGLPNDRFFAVRPEGSVSTLKIQRTERGDSAVYLCASSLTGRLGYTFGSGTRLTVV.

The chain joins TRBV10-3 to TRBJ1-2, with D tentatively TRBD1 (6 bases). V was clipped by 7 bases and J by 6 bases, with 15 bases between them. The CDR3 is 13 residues long. The germline V gene encodes CDR1 ENHRY and CDR2 SYGVKD. The CDR3 DNA sequence: TGTGCCATCACTACAGGGCTCACCGATGGCTACACCTTC. Translation gives CAITTGLTDGYTF.